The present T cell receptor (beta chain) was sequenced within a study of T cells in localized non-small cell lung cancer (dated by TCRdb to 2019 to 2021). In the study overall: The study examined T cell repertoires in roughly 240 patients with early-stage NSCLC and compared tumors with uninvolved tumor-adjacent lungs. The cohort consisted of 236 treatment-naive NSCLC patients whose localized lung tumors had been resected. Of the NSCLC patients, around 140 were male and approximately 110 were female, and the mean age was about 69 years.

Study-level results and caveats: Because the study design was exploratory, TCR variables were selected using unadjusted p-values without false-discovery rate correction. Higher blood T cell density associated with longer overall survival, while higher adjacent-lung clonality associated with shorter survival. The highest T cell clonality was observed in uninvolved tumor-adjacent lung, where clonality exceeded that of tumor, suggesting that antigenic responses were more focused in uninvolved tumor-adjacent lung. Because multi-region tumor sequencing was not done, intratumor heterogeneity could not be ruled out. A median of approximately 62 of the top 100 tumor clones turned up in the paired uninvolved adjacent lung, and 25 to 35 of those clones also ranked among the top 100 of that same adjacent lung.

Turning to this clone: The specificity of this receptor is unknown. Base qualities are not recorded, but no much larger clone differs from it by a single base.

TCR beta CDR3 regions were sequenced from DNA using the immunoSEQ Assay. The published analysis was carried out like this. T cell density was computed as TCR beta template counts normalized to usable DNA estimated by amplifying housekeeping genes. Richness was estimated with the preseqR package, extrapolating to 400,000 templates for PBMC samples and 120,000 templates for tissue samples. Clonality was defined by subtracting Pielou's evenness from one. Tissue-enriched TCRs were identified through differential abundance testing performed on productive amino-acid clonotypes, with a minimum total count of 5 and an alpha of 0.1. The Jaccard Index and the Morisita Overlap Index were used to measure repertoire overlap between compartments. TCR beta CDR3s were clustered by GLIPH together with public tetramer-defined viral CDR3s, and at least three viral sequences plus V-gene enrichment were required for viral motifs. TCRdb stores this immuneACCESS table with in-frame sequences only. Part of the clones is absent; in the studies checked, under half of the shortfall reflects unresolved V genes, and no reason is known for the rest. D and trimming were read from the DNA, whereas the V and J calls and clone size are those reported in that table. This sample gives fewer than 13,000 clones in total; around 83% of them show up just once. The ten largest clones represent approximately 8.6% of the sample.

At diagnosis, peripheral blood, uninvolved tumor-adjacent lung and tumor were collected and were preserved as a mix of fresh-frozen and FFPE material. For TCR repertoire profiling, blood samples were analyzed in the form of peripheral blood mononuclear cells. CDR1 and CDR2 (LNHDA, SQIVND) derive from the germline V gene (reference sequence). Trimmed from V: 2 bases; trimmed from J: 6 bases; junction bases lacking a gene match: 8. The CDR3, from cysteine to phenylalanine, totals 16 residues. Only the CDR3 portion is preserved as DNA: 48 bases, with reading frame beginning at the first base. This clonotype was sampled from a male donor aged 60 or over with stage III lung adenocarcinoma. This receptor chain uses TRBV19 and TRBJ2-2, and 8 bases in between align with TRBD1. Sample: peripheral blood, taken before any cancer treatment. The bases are TGTGCCAGTAGTATAACAGGTCAGGGGGCATCCGGGGAGCTGTTTTTT. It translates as CASSITGQGASGELFF.